A selection of T cell receptor beta chains follows, all from one sample in a study of shared clonotypes between healthy human individuals. Some clones are missing from TCRdb's copy, which holds only in-frame ones; the method was immunoSEQ multiplex PCR. The sample lists about 560,000 clones, roughly four fifths occurring once. The specimen was PBMCs. These receptors were collected from a woman aged 40-49 years in good health. Some clones in this sample may be carry-over from other donors' samples. Each CDR3 is given with its conserved first and last residue. D genes are given only for firm matches. Part of the rows lack a size; the others show once, few, many or a class for expanded clones.

D	V	J	size	CDR3	DNA
-	TRBV29-1	TRBJ1-3	few	CSVGWTHGNTIYF	TGCAGCGTTGGATGGACTCACGGAAACACCATATATTTT
-	TRBV4-2	TRBJ2-7	-	CASSQDLGAPYEQYF	TGTGCCAGCAGCCAAGATTTGGGGGCCCCTTACGAGCAGTACTTC
-	TRBV30	TRBJ2-4	-	CAWSEFLESPKNIQYF	TGTGCCTGGAGTGAATTCCTCGAGTCCCCTAAAAACATTCAGTACTTC
TRBD1	TRBV7-3	TRBJ2-3	-	CASSPWTGTDTQYF	TGTGCCAGCAGCCCCTGGACAGGGACAGATACGCAGTATTTT
-	TRBV18	TRBJ2-3	-	CASSPNRVGTDTQYF	TGTGCCAGCTCACCGAACAGGGTAGGCACAGATACGCAGTATTTT
-	TRBV5-4	TRBJ2-5	-	CASSADYGETQYF	TGTGCCAGCAGCGCGGACTACGGGGAGACCCAGTACTTC
-	TRBV6-5	TRBJ1-2	-	CASSRPPDRAF	TGTGCCAGCAGTCGACCCCCGGACAGAGCGTTC
-	TRBV27	TRBJ1-1	-	CASSLHRNTEAFF	TGTGCCAGCAGTTTACATAGGAACACTGAAGCTTTCTTT
-	TRBV28	TRBJ1-5	-	CASSYPPGPQHF	TGTGCCAGCAGTTACCCCCCTGGGCCCCAGCATTTT
TRBD2	TRBV30	TRBJ2-7	-	CAWSVGLAGPYEQYF	TGTGCCTGGAGTGTTGGACTAGCGGGCCCCTACGAGCAGTACTTC
-	TRBV7-9	TRBJ2-7	-	CASSSSGGNEQYF	TGTGCCAGCAGCTCGTCAGGGGGGAACGAGCAGTACTTC
-	TRBV6-4	TRBJ2-3	-	CASSESPSESTDTQYF	TGTGCCAGCAGTGAAAGTCCTAGCGAGTCCACAGATACGCAGTATTTT
-	TRBV5-1	TRBJ1-4	-	CASSPTGTTNEKLFF	TGCGCCAGCAGCCCAACAGGGACAACTAATGAAAAACTGTTTTTT
TRBD1	TRBV5-1	TRBJ2-5	-	CASSTEGQGETQYF	TGCGCCAGCAGCACGGAGGGACAGGGGGAGACCCAGTACTTC
TRBD2	TRBV5-4	TRBJ2-7	few	CASSWGAGTSGEGAYEQYF	TGTGCCAGCAGCTGGGGGGCCGGGACTAGCGGGGAGGGCGCCTACGAGCAGTACTTC
-	TRBV6-5	TRBJ2-7	-	CASSYWSGGPHEQYF	TGTGCCAGCAGTTATTGGTCCGGAGGTCCCCACGAGCAGTACTTC